A single sample is the source of the 21 T cell receptor beta chains below, sequenced in a study of response to subunit inactivated influenza vaccine. TCRdb called the RT-PCR reads again in MiXCR, with one record for every CDR3 protein. The data hold about 610,000 distinct CDR3 sequences, with 14% observed a single time. This material consisted of PBMCs from blood, taken less than 13 days after vaccination. The receptors derive from a man aged 45-65 years who received an inactivated influenza vaccine.

The chain uses TRBV5-1 and TRBJ1-2; D might be TRBD1 (5 bases). Trimming took off 0 bases at V and 8 bases at J, with 14 bases between the two ends. CDR1 and CDR2 from the germline V gene are SGHRS and YFSETQ. This CDR3 has 14 amino acids. CDR3 bases: TGCGCCAGCAGCTTGGCCGGCAGGGCGGAGGGCTACACCTTC. This sequence encodes CASSLAGRAEGYTF.

This chain connects TRBV12-3 or TRBV12-4 to TRBJ2-3; 8 bases agree with TRBD1. The CDR3 contains 15 residues. V trimming: 6 bases; J trimming: 4 bases; junction bases outside the gene matches: 9. The CDR3 DNA reads as TGTGCCAGCAGGCTACGGACAGGGCGGGCAGATACGCAGTATTTT. Encoded protein: CASRLRTGRADTQYF.

CDR3 amino acids: CASSLEAGSRTDTQYF. The CDR3 DNA reads as TGCGCCAGCAGCTTGGAGGCAGGGTCCCGGACAGATACGCAGTATTTT. The chain is built from TRBV5-1 and TRBJ2-3; weak D call: TRBD1 (5 bases). Germline CDR1 and CDR2: SGHRS and YFSETQ. V shed 0 bases and J shed 3 bases, with 14 bases lying between them. The length of the CDR3 is 16 residues.

V gene TRBV28 combines with J gene TRBJ2-7, with 9 bases matching TRBD1. The J segment lost 3 bases and the V segment lost 8 bases, leaving 11 bases of the junction unmatched. Germline-derived CDR1 and CDR2 are MDHEN and SYDVKM. There are 15 residues in the CDR3. The CDR3 DNA reads TGTGCCAGCGGGGCCCACTCGGGACAGGGCTACGAGCAGTACTTC. Encoded protein: CASGAHSGQGYEQYF.

The DNA for the CDR3 is TGTGCCAGCAGCCTCTCACAGGGAACCAATCAGCCCCAGCATTTT. It yields the protein CASSLSQGTNQPQHF. The chain carries TRBV7-2 and TRBJ1-5, with D tentatively TRBD1 (6 bases). This CDR3 region has 15 residues. Germline loops: CDR1 SGHTA, CDR2 FQGNSA. Trimming shortened V by 5 bases and J by 3 bases, and 14 bases separated the two germline ends.

The chain combines TRBV24-1 with TRBJ2-7, with D maybe TRBD2 (6 bases). The germline gives CDR1 KGHDR, CDR2 SFDVKD. This CDR3 comprises 16 residues. V was shortened by 1 base and J by 0 bases, with 12 bases between the two germline ends. CDR3 residues: CATSDFPSTSSYEQYF. The CDR3, as DNA: TGTGCCACCAGTGATTTCCCGTCGACTAGCTCCTACGAGCAGTACTTC.

This clonotype was seen many times. This sequence joins TRBV4-3 and TRBJ2-1; D is perhaps TRBD2 (7 bases). The CDR3 contains 17 residues. V was shortened by 4 bases and J by 5 bases, with 21 bases between the two germline ends. Germline loops: CDR1 LGHNA, CDR2 YSLEER. The CDR3 DNA sequence: TGCGCCAGCAGCCCCCTTGTGGGGGGGCCAATCAACAATGAGCAGTTCTTC. Protein product: CASSPLVGGPINNEQFF.

This clonotype was counted between two and nine times. The V call is TRBV28, the J call TRBJ1-2, with TRBD1 matching over 8 bases. V was pared by 5 bases and J by 6 bases, with 5 bases of the junction left unmatched. This CDR3 comprises 13 residues. CDR1 and CDR2 from the germline V gene are MDHEN and SYDVKM. CDR3 sequence: CASSLQGADGYTF. DNA of the CDR3: TGTGCCAGCAGTCTCCAGGGGGCGGATGGCTACACCTTC.

This clonotype was detected a few times. This sequence joins TRBV14 and TRBJ1-6; no firm D call. CDR1 is SGHDN and CDR2 is FVKESK in the germline V gene. This CDR3 is 15 amino acids long. Trimming left V 0 bases short and J 8 bases short, with 11 bases between. The CDR3 nucleotides read TGTGCCAGCAGCCAAGATCAAGGACGACATTCACCCCTCCACTTT. Protein sequence: CASSQDQGRHSPLHF.

This clonotype was detected a few times. The chain joins TRBV28 to TRBJ2-1, with 9 bases matching TRBD2. Looked up from germline, CDR1 is MDHEN and CDR2 is SYDVKM. V was pared by 2 bases and J by 0 bases, with 5 bases of the junction left unmatched. The CDR3 sequence is 17 residues long. This CDR3 reads CASSLDLAGSSYNEQFF. The CDR3 DNA is TGTGCCAGCAGTTTAGATCTAGCGGGAAGCTCCTACAATGAGCAGTTCTTC.

The genes are TRBV6-2 or TRBV6-3 and TRBJ2-1; unclear D gene. Trimming shortened V by 9 bases and J by 1 base, and 13 bases separated the two germline ends. Looked up from germline, CDR1 is MNHEY and CDR2 is SVGEGT. This CDR3 is 14 amino acids long. CDR3 DNA sequence: TGTGCCAGTGCCCCGGTGAGGTCCTACAATGAGCAGTTCTTC. Its protein is CASAPVRSYNEQFF.

This clonotype was counted once. The chain employs TRBV12-3 or TRBV12-4 and TRBJ2-5, with D possibly being TRBD1 (6 bases). With 5 bases removed from V and 2 bases from J, the gap between germline ends came to 12 bases. CDR3 length: 14 amino acids. The CDR3 nucleotides are TGTGCCAGCAGTCCCGACAGGAATCAAGAGACCCAGTACTTC. It specifies CASSPDRNQETQYF.

This clonotype was recorded once. The genes are TRBV27 and TRBJ2-1; 10 nucleotides line up with TRBD2. Trimming took 5 bases from V and 5 from J; bases not matched to a gene: 9. In germline, CDR1 is MNHEY, CDR2 SMNVEV (reference sequence). This CDR3 is built from 16 residues. CDR3 nucleotides: TGTGCCAGCAGTAAGATGGGACTAGCGTACCACAATGAGCAGTTCTTC. This sequence encodes CASSKMGLAYHNEQFF.

This CDR3 is CSVSGFYGYTF. DNA of the CDR3: TGCAGCGTTAGCGGATTCTATGGCTACACCTTC. This sequence joins TRBV29-1 and TRBJ1-2; D call uncertain. Trimming took 5 bases from V and 4 from J, leaving 8 bases between them. Germline V gene data show CDR1 as SQVTM and CDR2 as ANQGSEA. This CDR3 is built from 11 residues.

This clonotype was observed many times. V gene TRBV3-1 combines with J gene TRBJ1-6; 9 positions agree with TRBD1. The CDR3 length is 16 residues. With 1 base clipped from V and 8 bases from J, the junction kept 6 bases outside the gene matches. Germline-derived CDR1 and CDR2 are LGHDT and YNNKEL (reference sequence). CDR3 bases: TGTGCCAGCAGCCAAGTGGGACAGGGTGGGTATTCACCCCTCCACTTT. This gives the protein CASSQVGQGGYSPLHF.

This chain links TRBV7-2 with TRBJ1-5; no firm D call. The CDR3 consists of 14 residues. The V gene's germline CDR1 is SGHTA and CDR2 FQGNSA. V was shortened by 1 base and J by 4 bases, with 8 bases between the two germline ends. CDR3 DNA: TGTGCCAGCAGCTTAGTTTATCAAAATCAGCCCCAGCATTTT. Translating it yields CASSLVYQNQPQHF.

In this sample, this clonotype turned up a few times. The chain carries TRBV2 and TRBJ2-4; D ambiguous. V gave up 3 bases and J gave up 3 bases, with 12 bases separating them. This CDR3 has 15 amino acids. Germline V CDR1 and CDR2: SNHLY, FYNNEI. CDR3 nucleotide sequence: TGTGCCAGCAGTGATAGTAGAGACATCAAAAACATTCAGTACTTC. Its translation: CASSDSRDIKNIQYF.

This clonotype was detected a few times. The gene calls are TRBV7-9 and TRBJ1-1; 9 bases line up with TRBD1. CDR3 size: 16 residues. Germline CDR1 reads SEHNR; CDR2 reads FQNEAQ (reference sequence). The V and J ends lost 2 bases and 1 base, in that order; junction bases with no gene match: 5. CDR3 protein: CASSLWTGQGNTEAFF. CDR3 sequence (DNA): TGTGCCAGCAGCTTATGGACGGGACAGGGGAACACTGAAGCTTTCTTT.

The chain has TRBV3-1 and TRBJ1-6; D unclear. Germline V lookup: CDR1 LGHDT, CDR2 YNNKEL (reference sequence). The CDR3 has 17 residues. The V gene lost 1 base and the J gene lost 8 bases, with 18 bases spanning the gap. The CDR3 protein is CASSQVHSRIVHSPLHF. The DNA of the CDR3 is TGTGCCAGCAGCCAAGTACACAGCCGTATAGTTCATTCACCCCTCCACTTT.

V is TRBV15 and J is TRBJ2-7, with 7 bases that match TRBD2. Per the germline V gene, CDR1 is LNHNV and CDR2 is YYDKDF (reference sequence). The trim removed 3 bases at V and 0 bases at J, leaving 11 bases unmatched. The CDR3 loop spans 17 amino acids. The CDR3 sequence: CATSRGILAEHSYEQYF. The CDR3 coding sequence is TGTGCCACCAGCAGGGGAATCCTAGCGGAACACTCCTACGAGCAGTACTTC.

This sequence joins TRBV7-9 and TRBJ1-1; 7 nucleotides align to TRBD1. The V gene's germline CDR1 is SEHNR and CDR2 FQNEAQ (reference sequence). V lost 5 bases to trimming and J lost 6 bases; unmatched junction nucleotides: 9. The CDR3 contains 14 residues. CDR3 in amino acids: CASSQGGPGPEAFF. The CDR3 DNA reads as TGTGCCAGCAGCCAAGGGGGCCCGGGGCCTGAAGCTTTCTTT.